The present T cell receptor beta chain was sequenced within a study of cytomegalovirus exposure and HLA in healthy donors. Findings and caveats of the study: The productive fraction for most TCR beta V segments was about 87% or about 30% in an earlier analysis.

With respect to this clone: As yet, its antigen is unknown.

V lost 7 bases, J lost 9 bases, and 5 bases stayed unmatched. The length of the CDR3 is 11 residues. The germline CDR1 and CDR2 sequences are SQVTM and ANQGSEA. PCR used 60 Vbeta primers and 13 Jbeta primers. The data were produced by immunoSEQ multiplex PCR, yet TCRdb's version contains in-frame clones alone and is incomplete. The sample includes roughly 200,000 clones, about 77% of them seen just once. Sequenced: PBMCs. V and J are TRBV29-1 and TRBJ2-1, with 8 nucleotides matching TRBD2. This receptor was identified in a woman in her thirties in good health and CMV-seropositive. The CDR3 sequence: CSGRSGSEQFF. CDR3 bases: TGCAGCGGGAGAAGCGGGAGTGAGCAGTTCTTC.